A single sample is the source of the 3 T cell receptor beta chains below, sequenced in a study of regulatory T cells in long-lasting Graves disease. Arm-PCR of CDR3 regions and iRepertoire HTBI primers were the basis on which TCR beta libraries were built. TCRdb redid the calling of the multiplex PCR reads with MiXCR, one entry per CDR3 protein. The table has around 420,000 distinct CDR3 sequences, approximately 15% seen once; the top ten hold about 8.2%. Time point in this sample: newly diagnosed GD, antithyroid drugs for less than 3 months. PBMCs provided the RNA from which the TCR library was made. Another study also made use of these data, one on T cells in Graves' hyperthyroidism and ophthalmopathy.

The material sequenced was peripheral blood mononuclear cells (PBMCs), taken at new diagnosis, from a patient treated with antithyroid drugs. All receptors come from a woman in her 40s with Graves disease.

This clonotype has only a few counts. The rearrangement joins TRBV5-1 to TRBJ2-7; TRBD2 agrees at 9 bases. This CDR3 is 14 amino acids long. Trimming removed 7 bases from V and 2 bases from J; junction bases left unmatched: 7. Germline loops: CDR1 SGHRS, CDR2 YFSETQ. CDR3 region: CASHKTSGAYEQYF. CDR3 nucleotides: TGCGCCAGCCATAAGACTAGCGGAGCCTACGAGCAGTACTTC.

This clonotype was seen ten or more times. The CDR3 bases are TGTGCCAGCAGCTTGAGGTGGGATGAGCAGTTCTTC. Residues: CASSLRWDEQFF. The J gene is TRBJ2-1, the V gene TRBV5-6; D is ambiguous. Germline V gene data show CDR1 as SGHDT and CDR2 as YYEEEE. The CDR3 sequence is 12 residues long. Trimming cost V 1 base and J 8 bases, with 7 bases left between them. The complete variable domain, with remaining parts taken from reference TRBV5-6 and TRBJ2-1, reads DAGVTQSPTHLIKTRGQQVTLRCSPKSGHDTVSWYQQALGQGPQFIFQYYEEEERQRGNFPDRFSGHQFPNYSSELNVNALLLGDSALYLCASSLRWDEQFFGPGTRLTVL.

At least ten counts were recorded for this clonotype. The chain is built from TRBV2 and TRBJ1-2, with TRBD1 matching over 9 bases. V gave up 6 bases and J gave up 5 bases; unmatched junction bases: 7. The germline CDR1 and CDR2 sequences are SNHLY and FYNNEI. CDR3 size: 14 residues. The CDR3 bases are TGTGCCAGCAGGGACAGGGGTAATGAGTATGGCTACACCTTC. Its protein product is CASRDRGNEYGYTF.